These 10 T cell receptor beta chains were all obtained from the same sample, sequenced in a study of cytomegalovirus exposure and HLA in healthy donors. The assay was immunoSEQ multiplex PCR, and TCRdb's table has in-frame clones only and misses some. Of a few hundred thousand clones in the sample, 90% were seen once. The sample taken for sequencing was PBMCs. These receptors were obtained from a woman aged 18 to 35 in good health and CMV-seronegative.

This chain joins TRBV7-6 and TRBJ2-3; D remains ambiguous. The CDR3 spans 12 residues. Trimming removed 0 bases from V and 6 bases from J, with 4 bases in between. Germline assignment: CDR1 SGHVS and CDR2 FNYEAQ. This CDR3 reads CASSLARDTQYF. CDR3 DNA sequence: TGTGCCAGCAGCTTAGCTCGGGATACGCAGTATTTT. Full variable domain (rest looked up from reference TRBV7-6 and TRBJ2-3): GAGVSQSPRYKVTKRGQDVALRCDPISGHVSLYWYRQALGQGPEFLTYFNYEAQQDKSGLPNDRFSAERPEGSISTLTIQRTEQRDSAMYRCASSLARDTQYFGPGTRLTVL.

The chain employs TRBV2 and TRBJ2-7; the match to TRBD1 covers 7 bases. With 6 bases clipped from V and 4 bases from J, the junction kept 3 bases outside the gene matches. Germline V gene data show CDR1 as SNHLY and CDR2 as FYNNEI. CDR3 size: 12 residues. In DNA, the CDR3 is TGTGCCAGCAGGACAGGGTGGTACGAGCAGTACTTC. Protein: CASRTGWYEQYF.

The chain employs TRBV4-3 and TRBJ2-5; 8 bases align to TRBD2. Germline V CDR1 and CDR2: LGHNA, YSLEER. The CDR3 loop spans 15 amino acids. V trimming: 0 bases; J trimming: 5 bases; junction bases outside the gene matches: 5. CDR3 sequence: CASSQDGTSRETQYF. Written as DNA, the CDR3 is TGCGCCAGCAGCCAAGATGGGACTAGTCGGGAGACCCAGTACTTC.

With regard to this clone: Other DNA sequences of this sample code for an identical CDR3. CDR3 residues: CATSRDRVGLSGNTIYF. The CDR3 DNA reads as TGTGCCACCAGCAGAGATCGCGTGGGACTCTCTGGAAACACCATATATTTT. The J gene is TRBJ1-3, the V gene TRBV15; possibly TRBD1 for D (5 bases). The CDR3 has 17 amino acids. Trimming shortened V by 0 bases and J by 0 bases, and 12 bases separated the two germline ends. The germline V gene encodes CDR1 LNHNV and CDR2 YYDKDF (reference sequence).

The chain recombines TRBV7-2 with TRBJ2-5; D possibly corresponds to TRBD2 (5 bases). V dropped 2 bases and J dropped 5 bases, with 12 bases sitting between them. Germline V gene sequence: CDR1 SGHTA, CDR2 FQGNSA. The CDR3 spans 14 residues. CDR3: CASSLTPSTETQYF. The CDR3 DNA reads as TGTGCCAGCAGCTTAACCCCTAGCACGGAGACCCAGTACTTC.

The chain carries TRBV6-5 and TRBJ2-7, with 9 nucleotides matching TRBD1. Germline CDR1 and CDR2: MNHEY and SVGAGI. With V trimmed by 6 bases and J by 1 base, 7 bases remained unmatched. The CDR3 has 15 amino acids. The CDR3 here is CASSTTGTGSYEQYF. CDR3 in DNA: TGTGCCAGCAGCACGACCGGGACAGGGTCCTACGAGCAGTACTTC.

This rearrangement joins TRBV28 to TRBJ2-3; D perhaps matches TRBD1 (6 bases). The CDR3 sequence is 15 residues long. Per germline, CDR1 MDHEN and CDR2 SYDVKM. Trimming took off 8 bases at V and 6 bases at J, with 21 bases between the two ends. The CDR3 loop is CASVPTVRDTDTQYF. The CDR3 region has the DNA TGTGCCAGCGTCCCGACGGTTCGGGACACGGATACGCAGTATTTT.

The chain is built from TRBV11-2 and TRBJ2-2; TRBD2 agrees at 13 bases. With 3 bases clipped from V and 5 bases from J, the junction kept 6 bases outside the gene matches. The CDR3 has 17 amino acids. Germline CDR1 reads SGHAT; CDR2 reads FQNNGV. The CDR3, as DNA: TGTGCCAGCAGCTTTCGGACTAGCGGGGGTTATACCGGGGAGCTGTTTTTT. Its translation is CASSFRTSGGYTGELFF.

V and J are TRBV2 and TRBJ1-5; D remains unclear. The CDR3 is made up of 12 amino acids. Trimming stripped 5 bases from V and 4 bases from J, with 6 bases between. Germline V gene data show CDR1 as SNHLY and CDR2 as FYNNEI. The CDR3 DNA reads TGTGCCAGCAGTTCAGGAAATCAGCCCCAGCATTTT. Encoded protein: CASSSGNQPQHF. The full variable domain, completed using reference TRBV2 and TRBJ1-5, is EPEVTQTPSHQVTQMGQEVILRCVPISNHLYFYWYRQILGQKVEFLVSFYNNEISEKSEIFDDQFSVERPDGSNFTLKIRSTKLEDSAMYFCASSSGNQPQHFGDGTRLSIL.

The chain is built from TRBV7-9 and TRBJ2-3; D call uncertain. CDR1 SEHNR and CDR2 FQNEAQ come from the germline V gene (reference sequence). Trimming took off 5 bases at V and 5 bases at J, with 8 bases between the two ends. The CDR3 is 12 amino acids. The CDR3 DNA reads as TGTGCCAGCAGCCCCCTCGGAGATACGCAGTATTTT. Amino acids: CASSPLGDTQYF.